This passage covers 19 T cell receptor beta chains from one sample sequenced in a study of T cells after yellow fever vaccination. TCRdb re-derived calls from the 5' RACE reads in MiXCR, one entry per CDR3 protein. Of fewer than 500,000 distinct CDR3 sequences in the sample, around 19% were seen once. Sample: PBMCs, taken before the yellow fever booster vaccination. Receptors originate from a man between 18 and 35 years old who received the YFV17D yellow fever vaccine.

The chain couples TRBV7-9 to TRBJ1-1; D remains unclear. Germline V gene data show CDR1 as SEHNR and CDR2 as FQNEAQ (reference sequence). The CDR3 totals 14 residues. V was shortened by 5 bases and J by 2 bases, with 12 bases between the two germline ends. CDR3 region: CASSLQSSNTEAFF. The CDR3 DNA reads TGTGCCAGCAGCCTGCAGTCGAGTAACACTGAAGCTTTCTTT.

This clonotype was counted at least ten times. The chain combines TRBV5-1 with TRBJ2-2; D possibly corresponds to TRBD2 (5 bases). The CDR3 extends over 14 amino acids. Trimming took off 0 bases at V and 6 bases at J, with 9 bases between the two ends. Germline CDR1 is SGHRS and CDR2 is YFSETQ. The CDR3 nucleotides read TGCGCCAGCAGCTTGGTACTAGATCCCGGGGAGCTGTTTTTT. Its translation: CASSLVLDPGELFF. Full variable domain (remainder filled in from reference TRBV5-1 and TRBJ2-2): KAGVTQTPRYLIKTRGQQVTLSCSPISGHRSVSWYQQTPGQGLQFLFEYFSETQRNKGNFPGRFSGRQFSNSRSEMNVSTLELGDSALYLCASSLVLDPGELFFGEGSRLTVL.

The chain is built from TRBV4-1 and TRBJ1-5; no clear D. V was cut by 0 bases and J by 3 bases, with 6 bases left in between. The CDR3 is made up of 14 amino acids. Germline CDR1 and CDR2: MGHRA and YSYEKL. The CDR3 DNA reads as TGCGCCAGCAGCCAAGATCGGTTCAATCAGCCCCAGCATTTT. It encodes CASSQDRFNQPQHF.

The genes are TRBV5-1 and TRBJ1-6; D is perhaps TRBD1 (5 bases). Trimming left V 2 bases short and J 3 bases short, with 12 bases between. In germline, CDR1 is SGHRS, CDR2 YFSETQ. The length of the CDR3 is 16 residues. Here the CDR3 reads CASSLRGGIYNSPLHF. CDR3 bases: TGCGCCAGCAGCTTAAGGGGAGGGATCTATAATTCACCCCTCCACTTT.

The chain links TRBV9 to TRBJ2-6, with 7 bases that match TRBD2. CDR3 length: 17 amino acids. Germline V gene data show CDR1 as SGDLS and CDR2 as YYNGEE. V lost 4 bases, J lost 4 bases, and 11 bases stayed unmatched. For the CDR3, the DNA is TGTGCCAGCAGCTCATCGACCCGCGGGGGAGGGGCCAACGTCCTGACTTTC. Its translation: CASSSSTRGGGANVLTF.

The V and J genes are TRBV5-1 and TRBJ2-3; 7 bases are a match to TRBD1. The CDR3 runs 14 residues. V lost 3 bases, J lost 5 bases, and 6 bases stayed unmatched. Germline-derived CDR1 and CDR2 are SGHRS and YFSETQ. DNA for the CDR3: TGCGCCAGCAGCTCGACAGGGATCGGAGATACGCAGTATTTT. This gives the protein CASSSTGIGDTQYF.

The genes are TRBV10-3 and TRBJ2-5, with TRBD1 as a possible D gene (6 bases). Germline loops: CDR1 ENHRY, CDR2 SYGVKD. The CDR3 runs to 13 residues. V lost 6 bases and J 4 bases, leaving 12 bases between the germline ends. The CDR3 DNA reads TGTGCCATCAGCCTCACAGGGTCAGAGACCCAGTACTTC. Protein product: CAISLTGSETQYF.

The chain carries TRBV20-1 and TRBJ2-5; D is undetermined. Germline CDR1 and CDR2: DFQATT and SNEGSKA (reference sequence). The V and J ends lost 1 base and 5 bases respectively, with 11 bases between them. The CDR3 consists of 13 residues. The CDR3 nucleotides read TGCAGTGCTAGAGTAGTTGCACGGGAGACCCAGTACTTC. Protein sequence: CSARVVARETQYF.

This clonotype has more than one count but fewer than ten. The gene calls are TRBV29-1 and TRBJ2-5; D unclear. Trimming took 7 bases from V and 1 from J, leaving 13 bases between them. The CDR3 consists of 13 residues. Per the germline V gene, CDR1 is SQVTM and CDR2 is ANQGSEA. CDR3 sequence reads: CSAVSQIQETQYF. The CDR3 bases are TGCAGCGCCGTTTCACAAATCCAAGAGACCCAGTACTTC.

The chain carries TRBV7-3 and TRBJ2-2; TRBD1 or TRBD2 may be the D gene (5 bases each). CDR3 length: 16 amino acids. V was trimmed by 5 bases and J by 0 bases, leaving 13 bases between them. Looked up from germline, CDR1 is SGHTA and CDR2 is FQGTGA. CDR3 sequence reads: CASSPRGGTNTGELFF. In nucleotides, the CDR3 is TGTGCCAGCAGCCCACGGGGCGGAACGAACACCGGGGAGCTGTTTTTT.

The CDR3 region is CASSEGTQETQYF. The CDR3 DNA is TGTGCCAGCAGCGAAGGGACACAAGAGACCCAGTACTTC. This rearrangement joins TRBV7-6 to TRBJ2-5; D may be TRBD1 (6 bases). Trimming cost V 5 bases and J 2 bases, with 9 bases left between them. Germline CDR1 SGHVS, CDR2 FNYEAQ. This CDR3 spans 13 amino acids. Full variable domain (missing parts from reference TRBV7-6 and TRBJ2-5): GAGVSQSPRYKVTKRGQDVALRCDPISGHVSLYWYRQALGQGPEFLTYFNYEAQQDKSGLPNDRFSAERPEGSISTLTIQRTEQRDSAMYRCASSEGTQETQYFGPGTRLLVL.

V and J are TRBV11-2 and TRBJ2-7; no reliable D call. Per the germline V gene, CDR1 is SGHAT and CDR2 is FQNNGV. The ends were cut back, 0 bases at V and 6 bases at J, with 9 bases in the middle. The length of the CDR3 is 13 residues. The CDR3 DNA reads TGTGCCAGCAGCTTAGACCGGCAGCTCGAGCAGTACTTC. This translates into CASSLDRQLEQYF. Together with reference TRBV11-2 and TRBJ2-7, the CDR3 gives the full variable domain: EAGVAQSPRYKIIEKRQSVAFWCNPISGHATLYWYQQILGQGPKLLIQFQNNGVVDDSQLPKDRFSAERLKGVDSTLKIQPAKLEDSAVYLCASSLDRQLEQYFGPGTRLTVT.

There are a few counts of this clonotype. J is TRBJ1-2 and V is TRBV7-9; D gene uncertain. This CDR3 comprises 15 residues. V was shortened by 3 bases and J by 3 bases, with 14 bases between the two germline ends. From germline, CDR1 is SEHNR and CDR2 FQNEAQ (reference sequence). Written as DNA, the CDR3 is TGTGCCAGCAGCTTTTCTCTGCAGGACCACTATGGCTACACCTTC. Encoded protein: CASSFSLQDHYGYTF.

V gene TRBV20-1 combines with J gene TRBJ1-6; D is unclear. Per germline, CDR1 DFQATT and CDR2 SNEGSKA (reference sequence). Trimming removed 0 bases at V and 5 bases at J, with 14 bases between. CDR3 length equals 16 residues. The CDR3 sequence is CSARDLITQDNSPLHF. DNA of the CDR3: TGCAGTGCTAGAGATTTGATAACGCAGGATAATTCACCCCTCCACTTT.

This clonotype was counted a few times. This chain joins TRBV4-2 and TRBJ2-3; D remains ambiguous. Trimming took off 0 bases at V and 6 bases at J, with 7 bases between the two ends. The CDR3 has 13 residues. Germline values: CDR1 LGHNA, CDR2 YNFKEQ. This CDR3 reads CASSQERVDTQYF. In nucleotides, the CDR3 is TGTGCCAGCAGCCAAGAAAGGGTGGATACGCAGTATTTT.

This clonotype was detected only a few times. The chain carries TRBV6-1 and TRBJ2-1; D is unresolved. Germline CDR1 and CDR2: MNHNS and SASEGT. There are 9 residues in the CDR3. V was clipped by 2 bases and J by 15 bases, with 5 bases between them. The CDR3 loop is CASSEIGFF. CDR3 DNA sequence: TGTGCCAGCAGTGAAATCGGGTTCTTC.

The chain links TRBV6-1 to TRBJ2-7; TRBD1 matches 9 bases. This CDR3 contains 15 residues. Germline V CDR1 and CDR2: MNHNS, SASEGT. Trimming removed 3 bases from V and 1 base from J; junction bases left unmatched: 4. The CDR3 nucleotides are TGTGCCAGCAGTGAGGGGACAGGGATATCCTACGAGCAGTACGTC. It specifies CASSEGTGISYEQYV.

The V gene is TRBV20-1, the J gene TRBJ2-5; 8 nucleotides align to TRBD2. The V and J ends lost 7 bases and 2 bases, in that order; junction bases with no gene match: 6. The CDR3 has 13 amino acids. The V gene's germline CDR1 is DFQATT and CDR2 SNEGSKA (reference sequence). The CDR3 loop is CSVTSGGQETQYF. The CDR3 nucleotides read TGCAGTGTAACGAGCGGGGGTCAAGAGACCCAGTACTTC.

This clonotype was observed a few times. The J gene is TRBJ2-3, the V gene TRBV4-1; either TRBD1 or TRBD2 may fit D (5 bases each). The germline V and J ends were trimmed by 1 base and 10 bases, with 15 bases remaining between them. There are 14 residues in the CDR3. The germline V gene encodes CDR1 MGHRA and CDR2 YSYEKL. The CDR3 DNA reads TGCGCCAGCAGCCAAGGGGACCGTGTGATCGCGCAGTATTTT. This sequence encodes CASSQGDRVIAQYF.